Included here is one TCR beta chain sequence, with context. The target of this receptor is not known. Per-nucleotide qualities are absent, and no much larger clonotype sits a single base away. The entry originates in a study of T cell clones after liver transplantation (dated by TCRdb to between 2018 and 2020). For the study in its entirety: The samples were obtained from ITN030ST, a randomized trial that attempted immunosuppression withdrawal within 2 years after liver transplantation. Of the eight recipients, a few were HCV-positive, while the remaining recipients had been transplanted for non-autoimmune, non-viral indications. Donor-reactive T cell clones were identified using TCRbeta sequencing after a pre-transplant mixed lymphocyte reaction and were then followed in post-transplant blood. Blood samples were collected pre-transplant, then pre-randomization ahead of withdrawal, and finally post-randomization once withdrawal had either been completed or failed. Of the 8 liver transplant recipients making up the studied cohort, 3 were classified as tolerant and 5 as non-tolerant. Third party-reactive TCRbeta sequences were also identified from pre-transplant MLRs to serve as an antigen-independent comparator for donor-reactive sequences. To count as tolerant, a recipient had to stay completely off immunosuppression for at least one year without liver enzymes climbing beyond twice the upper limit of normal. The subjects received no induction therapy and were kept on standard immunosuppression until randomization at 12-24 months post-transplant.

The sample's time point label, in plain terms: pre-transplant. Unstimulated PBMCs, after thawing, were stained for CD3, CD4 and CD8 and then FACS-sorted into CD3+CD4+ and CD3+CD8+ populations. All 8 studied subjects were randomized to immunosuppression withdrawal. The Qiagen DNeasy Blood and Tissue Kit was used for isolation of genomic DNA. Trimming costs V 5 bases and J 4 bases, and their ends lie 14 bases apart. The CDR3, cysteine through phenylalanine, is 15 amino acids long. The sequence is cut down to CDR3 DNA, 45 bases in frame from base 1. CDR1 and CDR2, per the germline V gene (reference sequence), are LNHDA and SQIVND. What the work shows at the level of the full study, not this receptor alone: When repertoire turnover was accounted for, significantly reduced detection of donor-reactive sequences was found in 7 of 8 subjects for CD4 and in 8 of 8 subjects for CD8. In two subjects, low numbers of available donor cells limited the measurable donor-reactive repertoire. The decline in donor-reactive sequences exceeded the decline in third party-reactive sequences, suggesting partial antigen-specific deletion that was unrelated to withdrawal success. Because of small, heterogeneous patient numbers and non-standardized post-transplant time points, the conclusions were only preliminary. Without allograft tissue specimens, donor-reactive T cells may have migrated into the graft rather than being deleted. In most of the 8 subjects, regardless of tolerance or HCV status, circulating donor-reactive CD4 TCRbeta sequences dropped significantly post-transplant.

Frozen genomic DNA underwent high-throughput TCRbeta CDR3 sequencing by immunoSEQ, including PCR amplification, mapping, bias correction and internal controls. In the authors' own workflow: Productive rearrangements were retained, and unique TCRbeta sequences were defined by the CDR3 nucleotide sequence together with the V and J gene. A sequence counted as donor-reactive only if the sequence showed at least 5-fold expansion in CFSE-low cells compared with unstimulated pre-transplant cells and had a frequency of at least 0.01%. Minimum frequency thresholds were set for each subject on the basis of the unstimulated sample with the lowest template count, so that a detection power of at least 90% was ensured. Repertoire turnover was measured by Jensen-Shannon divergence between the top 1000 TCRbeta sequences post- and pre-transplant. Two-sided Fisher's exact tests were used to test for changes in how often donor-reactive sequences were detected. TCRdb holds this immuneACCESS table with in-frame rearrangements only. Some clones are missing; in checked studies, unresolved V genes explain under half, and the rest has no known cause. Clone size and the V and J calls come from that table; the DNA yielded D and trimming. The sample includes 55,000 to 80,000 clones, with roughly 90% observed a single time. The ten largest clonotypes hold roughly 2.5% of the sample.

This clonotype originated in a human donor who received a liver transplant. The sequence is built from TRBV19 and TRBJ1-4; a tentative D call is TRBD1 (6 bases match). This sample comprised CD4+ T cells from blood, obtained before liver transplant. At the DNA level, the sequence is TGTGCCAGTAGTGAGAGCGGAGGGGGTAATGAAAAACTGTTTTTT. Its protein reads: CASSESGGGNEKLFF.